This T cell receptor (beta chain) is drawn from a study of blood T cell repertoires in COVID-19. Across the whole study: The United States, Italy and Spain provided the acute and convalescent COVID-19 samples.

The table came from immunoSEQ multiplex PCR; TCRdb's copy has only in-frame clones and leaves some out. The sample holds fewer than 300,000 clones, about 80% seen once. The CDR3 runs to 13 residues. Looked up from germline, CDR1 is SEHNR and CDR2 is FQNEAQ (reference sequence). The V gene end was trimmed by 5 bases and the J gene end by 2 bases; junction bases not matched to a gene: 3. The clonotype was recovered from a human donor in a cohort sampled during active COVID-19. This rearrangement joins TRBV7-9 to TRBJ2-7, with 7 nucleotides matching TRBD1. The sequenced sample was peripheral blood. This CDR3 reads CASSRGQTYEQYF. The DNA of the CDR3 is TGTGCCAGCAGCAGGGGACAGACCTACGAGCAGTACTTC.